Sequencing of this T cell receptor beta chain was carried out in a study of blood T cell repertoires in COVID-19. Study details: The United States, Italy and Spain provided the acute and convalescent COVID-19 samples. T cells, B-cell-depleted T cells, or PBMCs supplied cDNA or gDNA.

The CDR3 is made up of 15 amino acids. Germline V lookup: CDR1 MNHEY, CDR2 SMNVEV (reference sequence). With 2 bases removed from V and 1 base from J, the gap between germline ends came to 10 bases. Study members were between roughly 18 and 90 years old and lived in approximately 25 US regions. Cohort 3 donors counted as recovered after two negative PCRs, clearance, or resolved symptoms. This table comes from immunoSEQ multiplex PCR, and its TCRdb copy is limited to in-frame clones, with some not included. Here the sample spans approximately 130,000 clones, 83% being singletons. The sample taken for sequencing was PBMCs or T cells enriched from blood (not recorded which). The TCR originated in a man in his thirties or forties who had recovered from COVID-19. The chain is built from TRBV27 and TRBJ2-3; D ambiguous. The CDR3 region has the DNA TGTGCCAGCAGTTTACGGTTGGGCCGCACAGATACGCAGTATTTT. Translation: CASSLRLGRTDTQYF.